Below are 19 T cell receptor beta chains sequenced from a single sample in a study of cytomegalovirus exposure and HLA in healthy donors. Primers for the PCR totalled 60 Vbeta and 13 Jbeta. The assay was immunoSEQ multiplex PCR, and TCRdb's table has in-frame clones only and misses some. The repertoire table contains about 120,000 clones. The sequencing input was PBMCs. These TCRs come from a man aged 18 to 35 in good health and CMV-seronegative.

The rearrangement joins TRBV4-3 to TRBJ2-2, with 11 bases fitting TRBD1. CDR1 LGHNA and CDR2 YSLEER come from the germline V gene. This CDR3 comprises 17 residues. J was trimmed by 3 bases and V by 3 bases; bases with no gene match: 6. The CDR3 DNA is TGCGCCAGCAGCCATGCTCCGGGACAGGGGGACACCGGGGAGCTGTTTTTT. This translates into CASSHAPGQGDTGELFF.

This chain uses TRBV28 with TRBJ2-7, with 10 positions matching TRBD2. Per the germline V gene, CDR1 is MDHEN and CDR2 is SYDVKM. CDR3 length: 17 residues. The V gene end was trimmed by 7 bases and the J gene end by 5 bases; junction bases not matched to a gene: 17. Here the CDR3 reads CASKFGYSGRAFHEQYF. CDR3 nucleotide sequence: TGTGCCAGCAAGTTTGGCTACAGCGGGAGGGCCTTTCACGAGCAGTACTTC.

CDR3 protein: CSVEALRGQGYTF. The CDR3 DNA is TGCAGCGTTGAAGCTCTTAGGGGGCAGGGCTACACCTTC. The chain employs TRBV29-1 and TRBJ1-2; 7 bases line up with TRBD1. V lost 1 base and J lost 8; bases outside the gene matches: 7. The CDR3 is 13 amino acids. Germline CDR1 is SQVTM and CDR2 is ANQGSEA.

V and J are TRBV18 and TRBJ2-5, with TRBD1 matching 7 bases. Germline lookup yields CDR1 KGHSH and CDR2 LQKENI. The junction had 12 bases not matched to a gene; V was cut back by 4 bases and J by 10 bases. The CDR3 totals 14 residues. The CDR3 DNA follows: TGTGCCAGCTCACACGGGACAGTGGGCGGGCTCCAGTACTTC. This codes for CASSHGTVGGLQYF.

V is TRBV25-1 and J is TRBJ2-5; D unclear. Germline V lookup: CDR1 MGHDK, CDR2 SYGVNS. Deletions cut 1 base from V and 5 bases from J, with 11 bases between. The CDR3 runs to 14 residues. The CDR3, as DNA: TGTGCCAGCAGTGAATCAGCGAGTTTGGAGACCCAGTACTTC. Amino acid sequence: CASSESASLETQYF.

This sequence joins TRBV7-6 and TRBJ1-1; TRBD1 aligns across 8 bases. This CDR3 is built from 13 residues. V dropped 6 bases and J dropped 4; count of bases not matched to a gene: 4. The germline V gene has CDR1 SGHVS and CDR2 FNYEAQ. The CDR3 here is CASSQGAGTEAFF. The CDR3 DNA follows: TGTGCCAGCAGTCAGGGGGCGGGCACTGAAGCTTTCTTT.

The rearrangement uses TRBV27 and TRBJ2-2; D uncertain. Germline V gene data show CDR1 as MNHEY and CDR2 as SMNVEV (reference sequence). The length of the CDR3 is 12 residues. Trimming pared 3 bases from V and 6 bases from J, leaving 5 bases between. The chain's CDR3 is CASSFSAGELFF. The CDR3 nucleotides are TGTGCCAGCAGTTTCAGCGCCGGGGAGCTGTTTTTT.

This rearrangement joins TRBV2 to TRBJ2-3; TRBD2 is a possible D gene (5 bases). Germline V lookup: CDR1 SNHLY, CDR2 FYNNEI. The CDR3 has 12 residues. V lost 5 bases and J lost 8, with 11 bases in between. The CDR3 reads CASSKGEGTQYF. Here the CDR3 DNA reads TGTGCCAGCAGTAAGGGAGAAGGTACGCAGTATTTT.

V usage is TRBV19 and J usage is TRBJ2-4; TRBD2 agrees at 9 bases. With V trimmed by 6 bases and J by 2 bases, 11 bases remained unmatched. The CDR3 spans 17 residues. Per the germline V gene, CDR1 is LNHDA and CDR2 is SQIVND (reference sequence). DNA for the CDR3: TGTGCCAGTAGCGGTAGCGGGAGCAAGTTGTCCAAAAACATTCAGTACTTC. This gives the protein CASSGSGSKLSKNIQYF.

CDR3 DNA: TGCAGCGCCAATCTCCAGGGTGGGAAAAACAATGAGCAGTTCTTC. Protein product: CSANLQGGKNNEQFF. The chain couples TRBV29-1 to TRBJ2-1; TRBD1 is a possible D gene (5 bases). The germline gives CDR1 SQVTM, CDR2 ANQGSEA. V gave up 7 bases and J gave up 5 bases, with 21 bases separating them. CDR3 length: 15 residues.

Worth noting for this clone: Other nucleotide sequences from this sample produce the same CDR3. The V gene is TRBV19, the J gene TRBJ2-7; a possible D gene is TRBD1 (5 bases). Germline CDR1 LNHDA, CDR2 SQIVND (reference sequence). CDR3 size: 13 residues. The V end was cut by 3 bases, the J end by 1 base, with 7 bases between. CDR3 sequence reads: CASSIRQSYEQYF. The CDR3 bases are TGTGCCAGTAGTATCCGACAGTCCTACGAGCAGTACTTC.

The chain joins TRBV11-3 to TRBJ2-3, with TRBD2 identical over 9 bases. The CDR3 has 16 amino acids. Germline lookup yields CDR1 SGHNT and CDR2 YENEEA. The junction had 8 bases not matched to a gene; V was cut back by 5 bases and J by 2 bases. The DNA of the CDR3 is TGTGCCAGCAGCCTCCCCGCGGGAGGGAACACAGATACGCAGTATTTT. This gives the protein CASSLPAGGNTDTQYF.

The CDR3 region is CASSLAHRVLEAFF. The CDR3, as DNA: TGTGCCAGCAGCTTAGCACACAGGGTTTTAGAAGCTTTCTTT. This rearrangement joins TRBV7-8 to TRBJ1-1, with D possibly being TRBD1 (6 bases). The germline V and J ends were trimmed by 0 bases and 8 bases, with 13 bases remaining between them. The CDR3 runs 14 residues. Germline V gene data show CDR1 as SGHVS and CDR2 as FQNEAQ.

The J gene is TRBJ1-5, the V gene TRBV19; the D gene is possibly TRBD1 (5 bases). Trimming cost V 6 bases and J 3 bases, with 15 bases left between them. Germline CDR1 is LNHDA and CDR2 is SQIVND (reference sequence). The length of the CDR3 is 15 residues. The CDR3 DNA reads TGTGCCAGTAGCTCACAGGCCTCCTTCAATCAGCCCCAGCATTTT. Translated: CASSSQASFNQPQHF. Full variable domain (missing parts from reference TRBV19 and TRBJ1-5): DGGITQSPKYLFRKEGQNVTLSCEQNLNHDAMYWYRQDPGQGLRLIYYSQIVNDFQKGDIAEGYSVSREKKESFPLTVTSAQKNPTAFYLCASSSQASFNQPQHFGDGTRLSIL.

The chain is built from TRBV7-8 and TRBJ2-4, with TRBD1 as a possible D gene (6 bases). The CDR3 runs 13 residues. Trimming cost V 5 bases and J 6 bases, with 11 bases left between them. Germline V gives CDR1 SGHVS, CDR2 FQNEAQ. CDR3 in amino acids: CASSLTQGNIQYF. In DNA, the CDR3 is TGTGCCAGCAGCCTCACACAGGGAAACATTCAGTACTTC. Full variable domain (rest looked up from reference TRBV7-8 and TRBJ2-4): GAGVSQSPRYKVAKRGQDVALRCDPISGHVSLFWYQQALGQGPEFLTYFQNEAQLDKSGLPSDRFFAERPEGSVSTLKIQRTQQEDSAVYLCASSLTQGNIQYFGAGTRLSVL.

The chain recombines TRBV5-1 with TRBJ2-3, with unresolved D. V lost 5 bases and J lost 3, with 4 bases in between. Per germline, CDR1 SGHRS and CDR2 YFSETQ. The CDR3 totals 11 residues. The CDR3 DNA sequence: TGCGCCAGCAGGTCAACAGATACGCAGTATTTT. Translated, it gives CASRSTDTQYF. Combining the CDR3 with reference TRBV5-1 and TRBJ2-3 gives the whole variable domain KAGVTQTPRYLIKTRGQQVTLSCSPISGHRSVSWYQQTPGQGLQFLFEYFSETQRNKGNFPGRFSGRQFSNSRSEMNVSTLELGDSALYLCASRSTDTQYFGPGTRLTVL.

This chain joins TRBV19 and TRBJ2-3; 12 positions agree with TRBD2. This CDR3 spans 15 amino acids. The trim removed 6 bases at V and 3 bases at J, leaving 4 bases unmatched. The germline CDR1 and CDR2 sequences are LNHDA and SQIVND (reference sequence). Written as DNA, the CDR3 is TGTGCCAGTAGGACTAGCGGGAGTAAGACAGATACGCAGTATTTT. Translated: CASRTSGSKTDTQYF. The variable domain in full, with the rest retrieved from reference TRBV19 and TRBJ2-3, is DGGITQSPKYLFRKEGQNVTLSCEQNLNHDAMYWYRQDPGQGLRLIYYSQIVNDFQKGDIAEGYSVSREKKESFPLTVTSAQKNPTAFYLCASRTSGSKTDTQYFGPGTRLTVL.

The CDR3 is CASRSAGETYEQYF. The CDR3 DNA is TGTGCCAGCAGGTCAGCGGGGGAAACCTACGAGCAGTACTTC. This chain uses TRBV7-2 with TRBJ2-7; TRBD2 agrees at 8 bases. CDR1 and CDR2 (germline): SGHTA, FQGNSA. V was pared by 6 bases and J by 2 bases, with 6 bases of the junction left unmatched. The CDR3 runs to 14 residues.

The V and J genes are TRBV30 and TRBJ1-5; perhaps TRBD1 as D (5 bases). V was clipped by 3 bases and J by 4 bases, with 16 bases between them. Germline V gene sequence: CDR1 GTSNPN, CDR2 SVGIG (reference sequence). The CDR3 runs to 15 residues. The CDR3 coding sequence is TGTGCCTGGAGCCTAGCCGGGGGGTTGAATCAGCCCCAGCATTTT. It yields the protein CAWSLAGGLNQPQHF. The full variable domain, completed using reference TRBV30 and TRBJ1-5, is SQTIHQWPATLVQPVGSPLSLECTVEGTSNPNLYWYRQAAGRGLQLLFYSVGIGQISSEVPQNLSASRPQDRQFILSSKKLLLSDSGFYLCAWSLAGGLNQPQHFGDGTRLSIL.